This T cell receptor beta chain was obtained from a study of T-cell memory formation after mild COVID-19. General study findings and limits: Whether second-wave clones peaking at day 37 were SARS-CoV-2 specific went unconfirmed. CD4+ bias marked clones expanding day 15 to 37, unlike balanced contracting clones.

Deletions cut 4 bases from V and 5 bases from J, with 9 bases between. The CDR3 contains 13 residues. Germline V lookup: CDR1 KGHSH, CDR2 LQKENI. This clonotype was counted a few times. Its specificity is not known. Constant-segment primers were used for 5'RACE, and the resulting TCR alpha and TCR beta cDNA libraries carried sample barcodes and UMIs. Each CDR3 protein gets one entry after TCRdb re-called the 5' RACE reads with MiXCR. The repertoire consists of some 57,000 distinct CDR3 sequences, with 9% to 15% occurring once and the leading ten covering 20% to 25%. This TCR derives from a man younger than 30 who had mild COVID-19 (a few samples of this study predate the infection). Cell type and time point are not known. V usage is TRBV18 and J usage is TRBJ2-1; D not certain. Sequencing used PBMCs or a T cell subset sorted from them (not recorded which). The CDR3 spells CASSRPQHNEQFF. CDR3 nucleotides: TGTGCCAGCTCACGGCCGCAGCACAATGAGCAGTTCTTC.